These 10 T cell receptor beta chains originate from one sample sequenced in a study of OX40 agonist ivuxolimab in advanced cancers. Method: immunoSEQ multiplex PCR; TCRdb's copy keeps in-frame clones and lacks some. Among roughly 79,000 clones, about 89% were seen once, and the ten largest hold approximately 1.5%. The sample in question was CD4+ or CD8+ T cells sorted from blood, obtained in a trial of the OX40 agonist ivuxolimab. The source of these receptors is an adult with an advanced solid tumor such as melanoma, head and neck, liver or kidney cancer.

The CDR3 reads CASSIGDSQSFEQFF. Written as DNA, the CDR3 is TGTGCCAGCAGCATCGGGGACTCCCAGTCCTTTGAGCAGTTCTTC. The chain is built from TRBV7-3 and TRBJ2-1, with D perhaps matching TRBD2 (6 bases). The CDR3 is 15 amino acids. Trimming took off 5 bases at V and 9 bases at J, with 20 bases between the two ends. Germline CDR1 is SGHTA and CDR2 is FQGTGA.

The chain employs TRBV6-1 and TRBJ2-6; possible D gene TRBD2, 6 bases. CDR3 length: 15 amino acids. V lost 0 bases and J lost 12, with 15 bases in between. Germline assignment: CDR1 MNHNS and CDR2 SASEGT. CDR3 coding DNA: TGTGCCAGCAGTGAAGCCGGGACTCTCCTGAGCGTCCTGACTTTC. Amino acids: CASSEAGTLLSVLTF.

The V call is TRBV11-2, the J call TRBJ2-5; D possibly matches TRBD1 or TRBD2 (5 bases each). The better agreement between TRBJ2-7 and the DNA end casts doubt on the J call. The CDR3 extends over 14 amino acids. The germline V gene has CDR1 SGHAT and CDR2 FQNNGV. In DNA form, the CDR3 reads TGTGCCAGCAGTTCCGGGACGCAGGCGGCCGAGCAGTACTTC. As protein: CASSSGTQAAEQYF.

The CDR3 protein is CSARSNYGYTF. Written as DNA, the CDR3 is TGCAGTGCTAGATCCAACTATGGCTACACCTTC. This chain links TRBV20-1 with TRBJ1-2; D gene unclear. The CDR3 is 11 amino acids. Germline V gives CDR1 DFQATT, CDR2 SNEGSKA (reference sequence). The V and J ends lost 2 bases and 2 bases respectively, with 3 bases between them.

This chain links TRBV5-1 with TRBJ2-1; no definite D call. Germline V gene data show CDR1 as SGHRS and CDR2 as YFSETQ. Trimming removed 6 bases at V and 1 base at J, with 14 bases between. This CDR3 region has 15 residues. The CDR3 DNA reads TGCGCCAGCACCCCGGGCGTATCGTCCTACAATGAGCAGTTCTTC. This gives the protein CASTPGVSSYNEQFF.

The chain uses TRBV28 and TRBJ1-2; TRBD1 aligns across 7 bases. V lost 5 bases and J lost 5; bases outside the gene matches: 5. The CDR3 sequence is 13 residues long. Germline loops: CDR1 MDHEN, CDR2 SYDVKM. The CDR3 protein is CASSPTGLYGYTF. DNA of the CDR3: TGTGCCAGCAGTCCGACAGGGCTGTATGGCTACACCTTC.

The V and J genes are TRBV30 and TRBJ1-6, with D possibly being TRBD1 (5 bases). The CDR3 is made up of 13 amino acids. The V gene's germline CDR1 is GTSNPN and CDR2 SVGIG (reference sequence). Trimming took off 0 bases at V and 10 bases at J, with 10 bases between the two ends. The CDR3 is CAWSVQVNSPLHF. CDR3 nucleotide sequence: TGTGCCTGGAGTGTACAGGTGAACTCACCCCTCCACTTT.

The count of this clone is one. V is TRBV28 and J is TRBJ1-5; D is perhaps TRBD1 (6 bases). The V and J ends lost 6 bases and 0 bases respectively, with 15 bases between them. This CDR3 is 16 amino acids long. Germline V gene sequence: CDR1 MDHEN, CDR2 SYDVKM. The CDR3 region has the DNA TGTGCCAGCAGCCTAGGGGGTAGCCCTAGCAATCAGCCCCAGCATTTT. Translation: CASSLGGSPSNQPQHF.

J is TRBJ2-1 and V is TRBV5-1; 7 nucleotides match TRBD2. The germline CDR1 and CDR2 sequences are SGHRS and YFSETQ. V shed 0 bases, J shed 8 bases, and the junction held 11 bases outside the gene matches. CDR3 length equals 16 residues. The CDR3 coding sequence is TGCGCCAGCAGCTTGGCCGGGGGGAGGGCCAACGATGAGCAGTTCTTC. It yields the protein CASSLAGGRANDEQFF.

This rearrangement joins TRBV28 to TRBJ1-1, with D unclear. CDR1 MDHEN and CDR2 SYDVKM come from the germline V gene. The V and J ends lost 4 bases and 5 bases respectively, with 8 bases between them. This CDR3 has 12 amino acids. The CDR3 is CASSSGRTEAFF. In DNA, the CDR3 is TGTGCCAGCAGTTCGGGAAGGACTGAAGCTTTCTTT.